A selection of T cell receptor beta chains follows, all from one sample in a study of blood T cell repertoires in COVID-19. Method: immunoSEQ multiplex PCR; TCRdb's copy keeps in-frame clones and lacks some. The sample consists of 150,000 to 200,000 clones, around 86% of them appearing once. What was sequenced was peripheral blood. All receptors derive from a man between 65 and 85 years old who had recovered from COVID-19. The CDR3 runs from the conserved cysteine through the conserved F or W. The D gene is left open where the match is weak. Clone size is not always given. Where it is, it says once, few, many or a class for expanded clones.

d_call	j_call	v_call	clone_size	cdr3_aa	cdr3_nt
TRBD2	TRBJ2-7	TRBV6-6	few	CASRSGLAGDWEQYF	TGTGCCAGCAGATCGGGACTAGCGGGAGACTGGGAGCAGTACTTC
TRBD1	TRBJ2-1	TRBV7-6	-	CASSWTGQASSYNEQFF	TGTGCCAGCAGCTGGACCGGACAGGCCAGCTCCTACAATGAGCAGTTCTTC
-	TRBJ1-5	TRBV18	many	CASSPEQSNQPQHF	TGTGCCAGCTCACCAGAACAAAGCAATCAGCCCCAGCATTTT
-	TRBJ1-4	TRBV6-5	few	CASSYSGATNEKLFF	TGTGCCAGCAGTTACTCGGGGGCGACTAATGAAAAACTGTTTTTT
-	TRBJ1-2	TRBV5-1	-	CASSLDGTNYGYTF	TGCGCCAGCAGCTTGGACGGGACTAACTATGGCTACACCTTC
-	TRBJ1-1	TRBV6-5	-	CASSHRTGRAEAFF	TGTGCCAGCAGTCACCGAACCGGGAGAGCTGAAGCTTTCTTT
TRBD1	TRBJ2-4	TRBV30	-	CAWSDKGGLAKNIQYF	TGTGCCTGGAGTGATAAAGGGGGCTTAGCCAAAAACATTCAGTACTTC
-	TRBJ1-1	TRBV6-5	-	CASRNREYGEAFF	TGTGCCAGCAGAAACAGGGAATACGGTGAAGCTTTCTTT
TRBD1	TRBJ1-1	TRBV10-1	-	CASSAGTGGTEAFF	TGCGCCAGCAGCGCCGGGACAGGGGGTACTGAAGCTTTCTTT
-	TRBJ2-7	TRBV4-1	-	CASSPTTGSGYEQYF	TGCGCCAGCAGCCCCACTACGGGATCAGGCTACGAGCAGTACTTC
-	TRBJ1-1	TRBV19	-	CASSETGTMGTEAFF	TGTGCCAGTAGCGAAACCGGGACAATGGGCACTGAAGCTTTCTTT
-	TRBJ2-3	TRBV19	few	CASSQNMVGTDTQYF	TGTGCCAGTAGTCAAAATATGGTAGGCACAGATACGCAGTATTTT
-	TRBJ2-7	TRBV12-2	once	CASRFPFSTAGAASGRTPYEQYF	TGTGCAAGTCGCTTCCCTTTTAGTACCGCCGGCGCGGCTAGCGGGCGGACACCCTACGAGCAGTACTTC
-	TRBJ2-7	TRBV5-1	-	CASSDSAYEQYF	TGCGCCAGCAGCGATTCAGCCTACGAGCAGTACTTC
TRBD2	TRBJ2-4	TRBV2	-	CASGGLAGKNIQYF	TGTGCCAGCGGAGGACTAGCGGGAAAAAACATTCAGTACTTC
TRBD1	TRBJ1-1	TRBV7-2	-	CASSLTGGYTEAFF	TGTGCCAGCAGCCTGACAGGGGGCTACACTGAAGCTTTCTTT
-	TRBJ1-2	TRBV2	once	CASSEVGGALLDYGYTF	TGTGCCAGCAGTGAAGTGGGCGGGGCCCTACTGGACTATGGCTACACCTTC